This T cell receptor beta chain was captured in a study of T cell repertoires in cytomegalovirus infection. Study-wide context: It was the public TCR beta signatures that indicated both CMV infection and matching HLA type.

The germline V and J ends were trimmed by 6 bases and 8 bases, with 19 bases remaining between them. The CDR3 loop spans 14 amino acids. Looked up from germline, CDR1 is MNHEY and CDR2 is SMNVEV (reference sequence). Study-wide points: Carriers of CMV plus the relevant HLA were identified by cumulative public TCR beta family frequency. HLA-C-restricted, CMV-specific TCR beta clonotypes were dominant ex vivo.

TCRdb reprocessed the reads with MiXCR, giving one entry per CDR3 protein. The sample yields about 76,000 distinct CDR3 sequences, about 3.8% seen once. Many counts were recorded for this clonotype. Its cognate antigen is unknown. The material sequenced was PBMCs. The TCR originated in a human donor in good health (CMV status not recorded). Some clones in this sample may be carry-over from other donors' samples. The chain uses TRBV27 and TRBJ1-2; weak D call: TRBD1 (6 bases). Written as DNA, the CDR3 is TGTGCCAGCAGGTCCACAGGGATGATAAGCGGCTACACCTTC. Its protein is CASRSTGMISGYTF.